Listed below are T cell receptor beta chains from one sample, sequenced in a study of blood T cell repertoires in COVID-19. The protocol was immunoSEQ multiplex PCR, while the TCRdb copy is restricted to in-frame clones and leaves out a portion. The repertoire holds more than 100,000 clones, with less than 75% as singletons. The sequencing sample was made of peripheral blood. The receptors originated from a human donor with acute or convalescent COVID-19. The donor label of this sample is uncertain. Each CDR3 is given with its conserved first and last residue. Each record gives: D gene, clone size, J gene, V gene, CDR3 DNA, CDR3 protein. The D gene is left open where the match is weak. Size values are once, few and many counts, or a class for expanded clones, and some rows have none.

>-|-|TRBJ2-5|TRBV3-1/TRBV3-2
TGTGCCAGCAGCCAAGTCACTAGCCCCCAGTACTTC
CASSQVTSPQYF
>-|-|TRBJ1-1|TRBV12-3/TRBV12-4
TGTGCCAGCATTTACAGGGATAGGGCTGAAGCTTTCTTT
CASIYRDRAEAFF
>-|-|TRBJ2-6|TRBV5-1
TGCGCCAGCAGCTTGGGACAGTACCTGCCTCGTAGCTCTGGGGCCAACGTCCTGACTTTC
CASSLGQYLPRSSGANVLTF
>TRBD2|few|TRBJ2-7|TRBV27
TGTGCCAGCAGTCCTCAGTTGGGCGGGGGGGACTACGAGCAGTACTTC
CASSPQLGGGDYEQYF
>-|-|TRBJ1-1|TRBV5-6
TGTGCCAGCAGCTTGGTGGACATGAACACTGAAGCTTTCTTT
CASSLVDMNTEAFF
>TRBD1|-|TRBJ2-6|TRBV2
TGTGCCAGCAGTTCACCGGGACAGTTCTCTGGGGCCAACGTCCTGACTTTC
CASSSPGQFSGANVLTF
>TRBD1|-|TRBJ1-1|TRBV3-1/TRBV3-2
TGTGCCAGCAGTCTCAGGGGGAGTACTGAAGCTTTCTTT
CASSLRGSTEAFF
>TRBD1|-|TRBJ2-6|TRBV4-1
TGCGCCAGCAGCCCATTGGGACAGTCAGCGGACTCTGGGGCCAACGTCCTGACTTTC
CASSPLGQSADSGANVLTF
>TRBD1|-|TRBJ1-4|TRBV4-1
TGCGCCAGCAGCCAAGGACAGGGATTCGGAGTTAATGAAAAACTGTTTTTT
CASSQGQGFGVNEKLFF
>TRBD2|-|TRBJ2-7|TRBV11-2
TGTGCCAGCAGCTTTATGGGCGGGGGGGCCTACGAGCAGTACTTC
CASSFMGGGAYEQYF
>TRBD1|-|TRBJ1-5|TRBV12-5
TGTGCTAGTGGTTTGGGAACAGGGGTCAATCAGCCCCAGCATTTT
CASGLGTGVNQPQHF
>-|-|TRBJ2-3|TRBV7-8
TGTGCCAGCAGCTTACTCGGGGGAATTACAGATACGCAGTATTTT
CASSLLGGITDTQYF
>-|-|TRBJ1-1|TRBV30
TGTGCCTGGAGCGATAATACTTGGGACACTGCTTTCTTT
CAWSDNTWDTAFF
>TRBD2|few|TRBJ2-5|TRBV27
TGTGCCAGCAGGGCCCCTTGGGGGGGGGACCAAGAGACCCAGTACTTC
CASRAPWGGDQETQYF
>TRBD1|-|TRBJ2-5|TRBV29-1
TGCAGCGTTGCGGACAGGGGGACGGAGACCCAGTACTTC
CSVADRGTETQYF
>-|-|TRBJ1-3|TRBV13
TGTGCCAGCAGCGCCCGACCACAGACCGGCGCTGGTGGAAACACCATATATTTT
CASSARPQTGAGGNTIYF
>TRBD1|-|TRBJ1-2|TRBV27
TGTGCCACATATTCCATTAGGGACAGGGCCTTATATGGCTACACCTTC
CATYSIRDRALYGYTF
>-|-|TRBJ1-1|TRBV5-1
TGCGCCAGCAGTTTGGGCAGGGGCACTGAAGCTTTCTTT
CASSLGRGTEAFF
>-|-|TRBJ2-5|TRBV14
TGTGCCAGCAGCCAAGATGCATTGGAGGCAGGGACCCAGTACTTC
CASSQDALEAGTQYF
>TRBD2|-|TRBJ2-5|TRBV11-2
TGTGCCAGCAGCTTGGGACTAGCGGGGGGGCGAGAGACCCAGTACTTC
CASSLGLAGGRETQYF
>-|-|TRBJ2-3|TRBV11-2
TGTGCCAGCAGCGCAAATTCGGGCCCGAGAGGGGATACGCAGTATTTT
CASSANSGPRGDTQYF
>-|-|TRBJ1-2|TRBV29-1
TGCAGCGTTGAAGACCCGTTACGGTATGGCTACACCTTC
CSVEDPLRYGYTF
>-|-|TRBJ1-1|TRBV7-9
TGTGCCAGCAGCTTGCAGGAGAACACTGAAGCTTTCTTT
CASSLQENTEAFF
>TRBD1|-|TRBJ1-5|TRBV6-6
TGTGCCAGCAGTCGTCAGGGGGCCCGCAATCAGCCCCAGCATTTT
CASSRQGARNQPQHF
>-|-|TRBJ2-1|TRBV2
TGTGCCAGCAGCGTCAGGATCCCTTACAATGAGCAGTTCTTC
CASSVRIPYNEQFF
>-|few|TRBJ2-3|TRBV6-6
TGTGCCAGCAGATGGGCCGGTGGCGGCACAGATACGCAGTATTTT
CASRWAGGGTDTQYF
>TRBD1|-|TRBJ1-2|TRBV24-1
TGTGCCACCAGTGACAATACTTTAGACAGGGGCCCCCTCTATGGCTACACCTTC
CATSDNTLDRGPLYGYTF
>-|-|TRBJ1-1|TRBV9
TGTGCCAGCAGCGTAGGGACTTTGGCTGAAGCTTTCTTT
CASSVGTLAEAFF
>TRBD1|-|TRBJ1-2|TRBV7-3
TGTGCCAGCAGTCAGGGCCCGGGACAGGGGGCGAATGGCTACACCTTC
CASSQGPGQGANGYTF
>-|-|TRBJ2-1|TRBV5-4
TGTGCCAGCAGCCCCACCTTGGCGCCGCCAGGGCAGAACAATGAGCAGTTCTTC
CASSPTLAPPGQNNEQFF
>TRBD2|-|TRBJ2-7|TRBV5-1
TGCGCCAGCAGCTACAGGAGCGCGGGAGCCTGGGGCTACGAGCAGTACTTC
CASSYRSAGAWGYEQYF
>-|many|TRBJ2-5|TRBV5-5
TGTGCCAGCAGCGTCGCAGGGGCGCAAGAGACCCAGTACTTC
CASSVAGAQETQYF
>-|once|TRBJ1-1|TRBV7-9
TGTGCCAGCAGCTTACGGGCAGGGTTACCAGGCACTGAAGCTTTCTTT
CASSLRAGLPGTEAFF
>TRBD1|-|TRBJ1-6|TRBV5-1
TGCGCCAGCAGCTTGGCGGAGACAGGGCCCTATAATTCACCCCTCCACTTT
CASSLAETGPYNSPLHF
>TRBD1|-|TRBJ1-2|TRBV19
TGTGCCAGTAGTGGACAGGGGAAGATTTATGGCTACACCTTC
CASSGQGKIYGYTF
>TRBD2|-|TRBJ2-7|TRBV12-5
TGTGCTAGTGGTTTGGTACCCTGGGCTAGCGGGAACTACGAGCAGTACTTC
CASGLVPWASGNYEQYF
>TRBD2|-|TRBJ2-1|TRBV5-1
TGCGCCAGCAGCTTGGAGTGGACTAGCGATGAGCAGTTCTTC
CASSLEWTSDEQFF
>TRBD1|many|TRBJ2-7|TRBV27
TGTGCCAGCAGTGACTCCCTTCCGGGACAGGGCCCCTACGAGCAGTACTTC
CASSDSLPGQGPYEQYF
>TRBD1|-|TRBJ2-7|TRBV12-3/TRBV12-4
TGTGCCAGCAGTACCAGGACCGGGACAGGGCAGTACTTC
CASSTRTGTGQYF
>-|-|TRBJ2-3|TRBV25-1
TGTGCCAGCAGACGACAGGATTCGGCAGATACGCAGTATTTT
CASRRQDSADTQYF
>-|-|TRBJ1-4|TRBV30
TGTGCCTGGAGTGTAGTCCGGGATTCAATTCTGTTTTTT
CAWSVVRDSILFF
>-|-|TRBJ1-4|TRBV2
TGTGCCAGCAGTGAAGCGGGGGCAGTCCTTAATGAAAAACTGTTTTTT
CASSEAGAVLNEKLFF